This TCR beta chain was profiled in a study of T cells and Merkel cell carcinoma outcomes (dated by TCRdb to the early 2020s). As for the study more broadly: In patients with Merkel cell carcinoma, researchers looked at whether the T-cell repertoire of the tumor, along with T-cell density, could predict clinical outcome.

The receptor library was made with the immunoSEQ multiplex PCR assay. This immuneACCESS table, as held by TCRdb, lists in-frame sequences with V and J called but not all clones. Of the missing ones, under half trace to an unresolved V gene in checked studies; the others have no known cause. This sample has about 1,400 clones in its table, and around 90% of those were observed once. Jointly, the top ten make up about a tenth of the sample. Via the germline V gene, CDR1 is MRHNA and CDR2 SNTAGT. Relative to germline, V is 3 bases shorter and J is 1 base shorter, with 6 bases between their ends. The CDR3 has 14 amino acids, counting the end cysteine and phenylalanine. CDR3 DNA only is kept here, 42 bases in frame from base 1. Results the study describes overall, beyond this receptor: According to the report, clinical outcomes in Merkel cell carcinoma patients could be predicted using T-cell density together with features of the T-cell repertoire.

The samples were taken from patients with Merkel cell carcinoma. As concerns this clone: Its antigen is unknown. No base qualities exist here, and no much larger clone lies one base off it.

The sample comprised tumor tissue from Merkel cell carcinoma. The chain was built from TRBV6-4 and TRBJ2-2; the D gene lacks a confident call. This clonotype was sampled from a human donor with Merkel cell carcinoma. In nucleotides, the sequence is TGTGCCAGCAGTGAGAGTGAGAACACCGGGGAGCTGTTTTTT. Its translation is CASSESENTGELFF.